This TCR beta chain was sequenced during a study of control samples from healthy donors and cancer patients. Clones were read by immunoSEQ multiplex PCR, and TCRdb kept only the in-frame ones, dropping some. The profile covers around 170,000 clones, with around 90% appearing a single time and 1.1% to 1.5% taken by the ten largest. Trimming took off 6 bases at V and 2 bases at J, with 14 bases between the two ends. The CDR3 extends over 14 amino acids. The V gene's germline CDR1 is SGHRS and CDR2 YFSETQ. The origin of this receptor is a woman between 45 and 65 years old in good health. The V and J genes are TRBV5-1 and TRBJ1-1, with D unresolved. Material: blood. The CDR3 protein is CASTGSALNTEAFF. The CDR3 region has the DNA TGCGCCAGCACGGGGAGTGCTTTAAACACTGAAGCTTTCTTT.